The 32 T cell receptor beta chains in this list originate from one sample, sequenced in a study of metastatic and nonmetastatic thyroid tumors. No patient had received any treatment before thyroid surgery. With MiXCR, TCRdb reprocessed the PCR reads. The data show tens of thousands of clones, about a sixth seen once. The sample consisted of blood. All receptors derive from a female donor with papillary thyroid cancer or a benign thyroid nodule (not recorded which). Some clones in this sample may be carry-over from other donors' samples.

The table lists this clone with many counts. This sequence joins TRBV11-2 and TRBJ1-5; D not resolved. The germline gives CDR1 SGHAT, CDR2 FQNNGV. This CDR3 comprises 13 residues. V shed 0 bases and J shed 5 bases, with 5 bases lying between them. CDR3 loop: CASSLDRDQPQHF. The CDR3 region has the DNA TGTGCCAGCAGCTTAGATAGAGATCAGCCCCAGCATTTT.

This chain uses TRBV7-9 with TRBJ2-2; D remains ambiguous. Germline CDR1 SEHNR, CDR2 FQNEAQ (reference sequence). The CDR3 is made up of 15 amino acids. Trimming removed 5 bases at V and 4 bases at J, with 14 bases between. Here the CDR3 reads CASSPRLSPTGELFF. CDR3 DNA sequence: TGTGCCAGCAGCCCCCGCCTTAGCCCCACCGGGGAGCTGTTTTTT.

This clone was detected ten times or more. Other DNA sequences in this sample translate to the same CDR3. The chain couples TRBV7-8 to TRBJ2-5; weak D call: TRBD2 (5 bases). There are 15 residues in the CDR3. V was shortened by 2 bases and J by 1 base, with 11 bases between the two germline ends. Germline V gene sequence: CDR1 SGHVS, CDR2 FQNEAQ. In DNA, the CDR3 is TGTGCCAGCAGCTTAATAGTAACTAGCCAAGAGACCCAGTACTTC. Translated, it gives CASSLIVTSQETQYF.

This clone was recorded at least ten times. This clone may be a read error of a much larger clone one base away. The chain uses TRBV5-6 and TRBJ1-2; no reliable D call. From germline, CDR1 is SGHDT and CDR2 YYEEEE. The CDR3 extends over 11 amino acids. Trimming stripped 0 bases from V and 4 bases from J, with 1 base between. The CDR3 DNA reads TGTGCCAGCAGCTTGGGCTATGGCTACACCTTC. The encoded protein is CASSLGYGYTF.

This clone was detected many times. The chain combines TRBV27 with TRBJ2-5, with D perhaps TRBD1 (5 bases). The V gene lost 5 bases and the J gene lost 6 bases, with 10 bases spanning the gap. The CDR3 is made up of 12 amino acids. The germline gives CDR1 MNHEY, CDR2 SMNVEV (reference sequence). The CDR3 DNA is TGTGCCAGCAGTAATCAGGGAAAGACCCAGTACTTC. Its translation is CASSNQGKTQYF.

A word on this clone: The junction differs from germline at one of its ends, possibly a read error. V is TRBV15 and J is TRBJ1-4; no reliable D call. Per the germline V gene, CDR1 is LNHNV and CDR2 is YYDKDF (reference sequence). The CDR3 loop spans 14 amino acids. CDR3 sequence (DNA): TGTGCCACAGACACAGTGAGCCTGGGTGAAAAACTGCTTTTT. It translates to CATDTVSLGEKLLF.

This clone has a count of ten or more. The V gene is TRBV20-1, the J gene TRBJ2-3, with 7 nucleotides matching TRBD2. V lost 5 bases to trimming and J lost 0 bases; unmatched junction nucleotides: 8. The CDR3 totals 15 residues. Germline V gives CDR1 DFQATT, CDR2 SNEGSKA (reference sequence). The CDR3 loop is CSAGGGDYSTDTQYF. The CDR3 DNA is TGCAGTGCTGGGGGGGGAGACTACAGCACAGATACGCAGTATTTT.

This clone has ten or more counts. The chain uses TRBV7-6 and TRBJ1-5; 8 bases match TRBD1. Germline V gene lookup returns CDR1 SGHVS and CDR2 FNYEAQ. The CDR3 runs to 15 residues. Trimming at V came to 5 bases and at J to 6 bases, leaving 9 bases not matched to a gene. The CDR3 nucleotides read TGTGCCAGCAGCCTTTACAGGGGGAAAGCTCAGCCCCAGCATTTT. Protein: CASSLYRGKAQPQHF.

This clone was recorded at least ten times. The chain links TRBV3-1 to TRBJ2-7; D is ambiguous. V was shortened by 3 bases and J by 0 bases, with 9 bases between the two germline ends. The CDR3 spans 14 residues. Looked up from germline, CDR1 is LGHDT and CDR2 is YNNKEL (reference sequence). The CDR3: CASSQDLSSYEQYF. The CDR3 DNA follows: TGTGCCAGCAGCCAGGACCTCAGCTCCTACGAGCAGTACTTC.

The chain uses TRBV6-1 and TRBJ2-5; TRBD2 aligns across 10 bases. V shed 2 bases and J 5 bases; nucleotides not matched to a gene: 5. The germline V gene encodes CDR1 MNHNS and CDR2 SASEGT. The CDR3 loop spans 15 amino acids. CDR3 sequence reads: CASSELAGVQETQYF. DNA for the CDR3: TGTGCCAGCAGTGAACTAGCGGGGGTCCAGGAGACCCAGTACTTC.

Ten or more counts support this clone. CDR3 residues: CSAPGTSGGGPTTGELFF. CDR3 DNA sequence: TGCAGTGCCCCAGGGACTAGCGGGGGGGGCCCTACCACCGGGGAGCTGTTTTTT. The chain couples TRBV20-1 to TRBJ2-2; 16 nucleotides match TRBD2. Germline CDR1 reads DFQATT; CDR2 reads SNEGSKA (reference sequence). J was trimmed by 4 bases and V by 6 bases; bases with no gene match: 11. This CDR3 has 18 amino acids.

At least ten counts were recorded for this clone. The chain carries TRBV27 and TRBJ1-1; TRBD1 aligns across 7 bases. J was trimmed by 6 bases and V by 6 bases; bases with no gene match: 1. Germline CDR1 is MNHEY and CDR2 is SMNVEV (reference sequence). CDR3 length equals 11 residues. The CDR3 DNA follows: TGTGCCAGCAGCGACAGGGCTGAAGCTTTCTTT. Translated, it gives CASSDRAEAFF.

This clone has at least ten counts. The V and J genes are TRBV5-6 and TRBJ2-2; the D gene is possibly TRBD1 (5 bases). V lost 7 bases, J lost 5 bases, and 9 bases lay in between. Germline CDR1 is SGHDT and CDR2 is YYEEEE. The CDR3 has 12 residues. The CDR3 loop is CASSRETGELFF. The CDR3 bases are TGTGCCAGCTCCAGGGAAACCGGGGAGCTGTTTTTT.

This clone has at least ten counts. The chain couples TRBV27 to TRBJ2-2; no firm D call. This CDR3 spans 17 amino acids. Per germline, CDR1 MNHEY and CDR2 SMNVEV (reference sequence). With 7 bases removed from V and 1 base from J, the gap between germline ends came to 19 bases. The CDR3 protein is CASTRGSGAENTGELFF. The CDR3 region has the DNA TGTGCCAGCACCCGTGGGTCGGGCGCCGAGAACACCGGGGAGCTGTTTTTT.

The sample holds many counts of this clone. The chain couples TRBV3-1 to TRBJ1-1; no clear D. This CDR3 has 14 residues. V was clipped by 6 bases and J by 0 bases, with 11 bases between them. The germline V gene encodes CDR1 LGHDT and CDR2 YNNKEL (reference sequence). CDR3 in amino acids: CASRSQDLNTEAFF. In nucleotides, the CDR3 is TGTGCCAGCAGGTCTCAGGACTTGAACACTGAAGCTTTCTTT.

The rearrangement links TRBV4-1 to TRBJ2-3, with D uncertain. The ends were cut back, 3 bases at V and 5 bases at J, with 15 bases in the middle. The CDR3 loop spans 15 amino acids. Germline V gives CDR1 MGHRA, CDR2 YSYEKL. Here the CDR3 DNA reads TGCGCCAGCAGCCAGTCCTACGGCGGTAAAGATACGCAGTATTTT. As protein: CASSQSYGGKDTQYF.

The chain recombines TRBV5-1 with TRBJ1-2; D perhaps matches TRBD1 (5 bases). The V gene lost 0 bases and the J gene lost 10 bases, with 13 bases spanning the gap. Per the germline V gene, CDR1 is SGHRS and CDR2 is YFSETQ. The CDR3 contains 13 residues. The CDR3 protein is CASSLGHGATYTF. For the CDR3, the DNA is TGCGCCAGCAGCTTGGGCCATGGGGCTACCTACACCTTC.

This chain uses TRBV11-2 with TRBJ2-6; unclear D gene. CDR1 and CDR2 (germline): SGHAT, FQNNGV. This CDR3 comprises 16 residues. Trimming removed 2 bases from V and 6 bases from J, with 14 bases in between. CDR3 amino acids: CASSLHGSLVANVLTF. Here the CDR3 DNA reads TGTGCCAGCAGCTTACACGGTTCCCTTGTGGCCAACGTCCTGACTTTC.

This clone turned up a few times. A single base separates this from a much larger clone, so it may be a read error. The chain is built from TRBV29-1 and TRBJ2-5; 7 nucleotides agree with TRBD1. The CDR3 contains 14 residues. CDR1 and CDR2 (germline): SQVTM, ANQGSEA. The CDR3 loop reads CSVVRQGRQGTQYF. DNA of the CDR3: TGCAGCGTTGTGAGACAGGGAAGGCAAGGGACCCAGTACTTC.

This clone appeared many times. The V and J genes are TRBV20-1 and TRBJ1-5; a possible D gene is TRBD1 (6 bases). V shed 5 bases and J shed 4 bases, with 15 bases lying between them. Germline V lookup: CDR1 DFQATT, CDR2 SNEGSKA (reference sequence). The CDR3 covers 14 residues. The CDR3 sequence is CSAPAGVPNQPQHF. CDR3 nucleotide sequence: TGCAGTGCTCCAGCAGGGGTTCCGAATCAGCCCCAGCATTTT.

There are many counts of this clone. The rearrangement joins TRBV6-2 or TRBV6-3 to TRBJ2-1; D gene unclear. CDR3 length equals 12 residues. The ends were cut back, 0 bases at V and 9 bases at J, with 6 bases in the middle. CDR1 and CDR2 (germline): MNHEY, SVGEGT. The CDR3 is CASSYSGSEQFF. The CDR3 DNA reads TGTGCCAGCAGTTACTCCGGTTCTGAGCAGTTCTTC.

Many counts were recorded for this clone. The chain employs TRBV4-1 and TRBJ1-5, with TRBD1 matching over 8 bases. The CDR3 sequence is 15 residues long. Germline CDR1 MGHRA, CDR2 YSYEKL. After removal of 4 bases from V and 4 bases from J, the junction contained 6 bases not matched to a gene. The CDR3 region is CASSLWTGSNQPQHF. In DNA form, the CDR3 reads TGCGCCAGCAGCCTCTGGACAGGGAGTAATCAGCCCCAGCATTTT.

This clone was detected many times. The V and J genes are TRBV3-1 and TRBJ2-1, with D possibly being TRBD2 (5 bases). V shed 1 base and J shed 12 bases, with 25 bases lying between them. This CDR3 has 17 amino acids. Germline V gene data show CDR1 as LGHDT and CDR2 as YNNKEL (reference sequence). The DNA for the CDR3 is TGTGCCAGCAGCCAAGCAGCCGAGACCAGACTACAATGGAGGCAGTTCTTC. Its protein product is CASSQAAETRLQWRQFF.

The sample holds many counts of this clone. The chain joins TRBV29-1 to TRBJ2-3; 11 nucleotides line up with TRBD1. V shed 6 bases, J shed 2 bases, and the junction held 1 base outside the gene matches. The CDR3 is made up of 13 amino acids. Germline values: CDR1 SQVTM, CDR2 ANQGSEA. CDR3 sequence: CSVGQGATDTQYF. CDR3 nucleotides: TGCAGCGTCGGACAGGGGGCCACAGATACGCAGTATTTT.

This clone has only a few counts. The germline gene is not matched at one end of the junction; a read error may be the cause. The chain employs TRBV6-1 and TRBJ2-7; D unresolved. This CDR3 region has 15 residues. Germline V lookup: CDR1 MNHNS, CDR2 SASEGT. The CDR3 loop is CASRYQAKGTYEKYF. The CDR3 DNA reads TGTGCCAGTAGATATCAGGCGAAGGGAACCTACGAGAAGTACTTC.

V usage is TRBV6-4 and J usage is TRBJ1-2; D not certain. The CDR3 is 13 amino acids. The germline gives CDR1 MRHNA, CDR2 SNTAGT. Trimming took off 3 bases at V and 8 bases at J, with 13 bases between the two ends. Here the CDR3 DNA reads TGTGCCAGCAGTGAAGGGTTGGGGAGGGGCTACACCTTC. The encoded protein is CASSEGLGRGYTF.

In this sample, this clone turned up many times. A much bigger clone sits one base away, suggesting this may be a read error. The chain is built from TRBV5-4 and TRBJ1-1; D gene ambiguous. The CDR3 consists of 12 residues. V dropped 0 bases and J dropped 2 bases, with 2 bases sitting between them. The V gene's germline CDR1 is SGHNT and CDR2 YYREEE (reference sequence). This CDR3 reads CASSLVNTEAFF. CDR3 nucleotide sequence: TGTGCCAGCAGCTTGGTCAACACTGAAGCTTTCTTT.

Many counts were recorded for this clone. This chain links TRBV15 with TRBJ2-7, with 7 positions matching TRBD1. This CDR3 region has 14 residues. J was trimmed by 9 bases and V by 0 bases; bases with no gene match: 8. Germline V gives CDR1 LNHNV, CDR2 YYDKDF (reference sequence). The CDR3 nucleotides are TGTGCCACCAGCAGAGAGGACAGGAGCGGCGGGCAGTACTTC. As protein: CATSREDRSGGQYF.

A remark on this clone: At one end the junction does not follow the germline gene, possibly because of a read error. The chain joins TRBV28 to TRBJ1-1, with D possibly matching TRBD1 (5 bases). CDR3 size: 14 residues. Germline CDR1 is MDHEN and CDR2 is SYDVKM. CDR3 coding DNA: TGTGCCCGCAGTTCGCAGGGCACATCCACTGAAGCTTTCTTT. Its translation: CARSSQGTSTEAFF.

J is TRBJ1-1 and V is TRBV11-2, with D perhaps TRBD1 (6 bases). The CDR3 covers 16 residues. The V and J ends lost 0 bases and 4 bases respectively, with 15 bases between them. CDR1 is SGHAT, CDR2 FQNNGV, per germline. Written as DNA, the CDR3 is TGTGCCAGCAGCTTAGAGCGGGGGCTCCGAGGCACTGAAGCTTTCTTT. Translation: CASSLERGLRGTEAFF.

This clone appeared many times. The DNA for the CDR3 is TGTGCCAGCAGCCAAGCACAGGGGAACTATGGCTACACCTTC. Encoded protein: CASSQAQGNYGYTF. The chain has TRBV4-2 and TRBJ1-2, with TRBD1 matching 7 bases. CDR1 is LGHNA and CDR2 is YNFKEQ in the germline V gene. The CDR3 is made up of 14 amino acids. Trimming removed 1 base from V and 2 bases from J; junction bases left unmatched: 1.

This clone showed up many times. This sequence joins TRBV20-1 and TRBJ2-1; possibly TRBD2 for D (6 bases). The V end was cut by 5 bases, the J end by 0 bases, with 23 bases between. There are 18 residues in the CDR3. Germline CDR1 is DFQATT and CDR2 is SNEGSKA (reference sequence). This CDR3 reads CSAPLRGWEAGSYNEQFF. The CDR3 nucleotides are TGCAGTGCTCCTTTACGGGGGTGGGAGGCAGGCTCCTACAATGAGCAGTTCTTC.